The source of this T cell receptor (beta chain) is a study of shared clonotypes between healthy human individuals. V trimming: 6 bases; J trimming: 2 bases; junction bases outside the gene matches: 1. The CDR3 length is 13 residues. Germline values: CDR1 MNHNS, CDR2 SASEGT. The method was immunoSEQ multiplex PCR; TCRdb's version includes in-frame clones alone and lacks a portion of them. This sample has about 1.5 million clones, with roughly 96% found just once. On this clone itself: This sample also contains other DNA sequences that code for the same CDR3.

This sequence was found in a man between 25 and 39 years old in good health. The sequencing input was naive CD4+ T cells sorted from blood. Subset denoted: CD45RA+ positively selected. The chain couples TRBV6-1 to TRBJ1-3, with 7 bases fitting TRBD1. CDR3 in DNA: TGTGCCAGCAGAACAGGGGCTGGAAACACCATATATTTT. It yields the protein CASRTGAGNTIYF.